The 4 T cell receptor beta chains below all came from one sample that was sequenced in a study of shared clonotypes between healthy human individuals. Repertoires were generated with immunoSEQ multiplex PCR, while TCRdb's copy carries only in-frame clones and drops some. The data contain under 2,500,000 clones, 95% of them singletons. Sequences were obtained from naive CD4+ T cells sorted from blood. Subset given: CD45RA+ positively selected. The receptors shown here come from a young man in good health.

The CDR3 nucleotides read TGTGCCACCCGGGTCCTCGAGGTTTACGAGCAGTACTTC. Protein sequence: CATRVLEVYEQYF. The chain carries TRBV6-1 and TRBJ2-7; no firm D call. This CDR3 is built from 13 residues. Germline V lookup: CDR1 MNHNS, CDR2 SASEGT. V was trimmed by 10 bases and J by 4 bases, leaving 17 bases between them.

This sequence joins TRBV10-3 and TRBJ2-5; no firm D call. CDR3 size: 12 residues. V was shortened by 1 base and J by 4 bases, with 4 bases between the two germline ends. Germline assignment: CDR1 ENHRY and CDR2 SYGVKD. Here the CDR3 reads CAISEWRETQYF. Here the CDR3 DNA reads TGTGCCATCAGTGAGTGGAGAGAGACCCAGTACTTC.

The chain has TRBV7-9 and TRBJ2-3, with 9 nucleotides matching TRBD2. CDR1 is SEHNR, CDR2 FQNEAQ, per germline (reference sequence). V lost 0 bases and J lost 0; bases outside the gene matches: 10. The CDR3 spans 19 residues. The CDR3 DNA reads TGTGCCAGCAGCTTAGCGCTACTAGCGGGTTCTACTAGCACAGATACGCAGTATTTT. It translates to CASSLALLAGSTSTDTQYF.

The chain couples TRBV30 to TRBJ2-7; 12 bases are shared with TRBD2. This CDR3 has 14 residues. After removal of 2 bases from V and 7 bases from J, the junction contained 6 bases not matched to a gene. In germline, CDR1 is GTSNPN, CDR2 SVGIG (reference sequence). The CDR3 here is CAWSPGLAGYEQYF. The DNA of the CDR3 is TGTGCCTGGAGTCCCGGACTAGCGGGATATGAGCAGTACTTC. Looking up the rest from reference TRBV30 and TRBJ2-7 gives the full variable domain: SQTIHQWPATLVQPVGSPLSLECTVEGTSNPNLYWYRQAAGRGLQLLFYSVGIGQISSEVPQNLSASRPQDRQFILSSKKLLLSDSGFYLCAWSPGLAGYEQYFGPGTRLTVT.